Listed below are T cell receptor beta chains from one sample, sequenced in a study of T cell responses to AZD1222 COVID-19 vaccine. Libraries were prepared by immunoSEQ multiplex PCR; TCRdb keeps only in-frame clonotypes and omits some of them. The sample yields some 170,000 clones, around 90% seen once. Sample: peripheral blood, taken on day 0 of AZD1222 vaccination. The receptor source for this set is an adult in good health. Both conserved end residues are part of each CDR3. Fields, in order: clone size, V gene, J gene, D gene, CDR3 protein, CDR3 DNA. The D gene is left open where the match is weak. Clone size is shown for a subset of rows, as once, few, many or a class of expanded clone.

-	TRBV3-1/TRBV3-2	TRBJ1-1	-	CASSQDFGGEAFF	TGTGCCAGCAGCCAAGATTTTGGTGGTGAAGCTTTCTTT
-	TRBV9	TRBJ2-5	-	CASRFLYQETQYF	TGTGCCAGCAGATTCCTATACCAAGAGACCCAGTACTTC
-	TRBV9	TRBJ1-1	-	CASSVRGDAEAFF	TGTGCCAGCAGCGTAAGGGGGGACGCTGAAGCTTTCTTT
-	TRBV5-1	TRBJ1-2	-	CASSPHGELYGYTF	TGCGCCAGCAGCCCCCATGGGGAGCTATATGGCTACACCTTC
-	TRBV5-4	TRBJ2-3	TRBD2	CASSRDAGADTQYF	TGTGCCAGCAGCCGGGACGCGGGAGCAGATACGCAGTATTTT
-	TRBV12-3/TRBV12-4	TRBJ1-5	-	CASTMSSNQPQHF	TGTGCCAGCACCATGTCTAGCAATCAGCCCCAGCATTTT
-	TRBV27	TRBJ2-3	TRBD1	CASSRRTGGGTDTQYF	TGTGCCAGCAGTAGAAGGACAGGGGGTGGCACAGATACGCAGTATTTT
-	TRBV4-2	TRBJ2-1	-	CASSSQSEQFF	TGTGCCAGCAGCTCTCAGTCTGAGCAGTTCTTC
-	TRBV7-9	TRBJ2-5	-	CASSLGVLARETQYF	TGTGCCAGCAGCTTAGGCGTCCTGGCCCGGGAGACCCAGTACTTC
-	TRBV6-5	TRBJ1-1	-	CASRQNTEAFF	TGTGCCAGCAGACAGAACACTGAAGCTTTCTTT
-	TRBV7-9	TRBJ2-3	TRBD2	CASSSSTSGSEADTQYF	TGTGCCAGCAGTTCCTCTACTAGCGGGAGTGAAGCAGATACGCAGTATTTT
-	TRBV5-5	TRBJ1-3	-	CASSLRQGMSGNTIYF	TGTGCCAGCAGCTTGCGTCAGGGGATGTCTGGAAACACCATATATTTT
-	TRBV6-5	TRBJ2-1	TRBD2	CASSSLAGVSRREQFF	TGTGCCAGCAGTTCACTAGCGGGAGTCTCGAGGCGTGAGCAGTTCTTC
-	TRBV2	TRBJ1-2	-	CASSDGSYYGYTF	TGTGCCAGCAGTGATGGGAGTTACTATGGCTACACCTTC
-	TRBV24-1	TRBJ2-3	TRBD2	CATSGASGGSIITDTQYF	TGTGCCACCAGTGGGGCTAGCGGGGGCTCGATTATCACAGATACGCAGTATTTT
-	TRBV11-2	TRBJ2-3	TRBD1	CASGGGTGGMGGDTQYF	TGTGCCAGCGGCGGAGGGACAGGGGGCATGGGAGGAGATACGCAGTATTTT
once	TRBV6-5	TRBJ1-1	-	CASSYSQGRNTEAFF	TGTGCCAGCAGTTACTCTCAAGGCAGGAACACTGAAGCTTTCTTT
-	TRBV20-1	TRBJ1-5	-	CSASPPTNQPQHF	TGCAGTGCTAGTCCTCCTACGAATCAGCCCCAGCATTTT
few	TRBV11-1	TRBJ1-1	-	CASSLAGQNTEAFF	TGTGCCAGCAGCCTAGCCGGGCAGAACACTGAAGCTTTCTTT
few	TRBV28	TRBJ1-6	-	CASKTGDNSPLHF	TGTGCCAGCAAAACAGGTGATAATTCACCCCTCCACTTT
-	TRBV7-2	TRBJ2-7	TRBD2	CASSLGTSGRGTYEQYF	TGTGCCAGCAGCTTAGGGACTAGCGGGAGGGGGACCTACGAGCAGTACTTC
-	TRBV5-1	TRBJ1-2	TRBD1	CASSATGTGVGYTF	TGCGCCAGCAGCGCCACCGGGACAGGGGTTGGCTACACCTTC
-	TRBV7-6	TRBJ2-1	-	CASSLLDYNEQFF	TGTGCCAGCAGCTTACTGGACTACAATGAGCAGTTCTTC
-	TRBV29-1	TRBJ1-2	TRBD1	CSVSTGELDGYTF	TGCAGCGTTTCGACAGGGGAGTTGGATGGCTACACCTTC
once	TRBV18	TRBJ1-1	TRBD1	CASSLTGAGTEAFF	TGTGCCAGCTCACTGACAGGGGCTGGCACTGAAGCTTTCTTT
-	TRBV5-4	TRBJ1-1	-	CASSTAPPGRQNTEAFF	TGTGCCAGCAGCACCGCCCCCCCGGGACGGCAGAACACTGAAGCTTTCTTT
-	TRBV5-1	TRBJ2-5	-	CATSREQGWETQYF	TGCGCCACCAGTAGGGAACAGGGCTGGGAGACCCAGTACTTC
-	TRBV5-1	TRBJ2-1	-	CASSLAGSSYNEQFF	TGCGCCAGCAGCTTAGCGGGCAGCTCCTACAATGAGCAGTTCTTC
-	TRBV28	TRBJ2-1	TRBD2	CASSLFAGTSGNEQFF	TGTGCCAGCAGTTTATTCGCCGGGACTAGCGGCAATGAGCAGTTCTTC
-	TRBV11-3	TRBJ2-2	TRBD2	CASSLAGGTGELFF	TGTGCCAGCAGCTTAGCGGGAGGCACCGGGGAGCTGTTTTTT
-	TRBV2	TRBJ1-5	TRBD1	CASVAGDRGWDQPQHF	TGTGCCTCCGTGGCGGGCGACAGGGGATGGGATCAGCCCCAGCATTTT
-	TRBV19	TRBJ2-2	TRBD2	CASKLAGFANTGELFF	TGTGCCAGTAAGCTAGCGGGGTTCGCGAACACCGGGGAGCTGTTTTTT
-	TRBV18	TRBJ1-6	TRBD1	CASSIQKTGSSPLHF	TGTGCCAGCTCAATACAGAAGACAGGGAGTTCACCCCTCCACTTT
once	TRBV9	TRBJ2-1	TRBD2	CASSAPSGSDYNEQFF	TGTGCCAGCAGCGCCCCTAGCGGGAGTGATTACAATGAGCAGTTCTTC
-	TRBV28	TRBJ1-2	-	CASTSPRGIYGYTF	TGTGCCAGCACATCTCCCCGGGGCATCTATGGCTACACCTTC
-	TRBV2	TRBJ2-2	TRBD1	CASTPSRDRGRTGELFF	TGTGCCAGCACTCCCTCCCGGGACAGGGGGCGAACCGGGGAGCTGTTTTTT
-	TRBV6-6	TRBJ1-3	TRBD1	CASSPYRGSSGNTIYF	TGTGCCAGCAGTCCCTACAGGGGGTCCTCTGGAAACACCATATATTTT
-	TRBV6-5	TRBJ1-1	-	CASSYSGGANTEAFF	TGTGCCAGCAGTTACTCGGGGGGGGCGAACACTGAAGCTTTCTTT
-	TRBV5-1	TRBJ1-2	-	CASSPGMEGGGYTF	TGCGCCAGCAGCCCCGGGATGGAGGGGGGTGGCTACACCTTC
-	TRBV19	TRBJ2-1	TRBD2	CASKSGSSYNEQFF	TGTGCCAGTAAGAGCGGGAGCTCCTACAATGAGCAGTTCTTC
-	TRBV2	TRBJ1-6	-	CASSELTYNSPLHF	TGTGCCAGCAGTGAATTAACCTATAATTCACCCCTCCACTTT
once	TRBV18	TRBJ2-7	TRBD2	CASSPKATGGGEQYF	TGTGCCAGCTCACCAAAGGCCACGGGAGGGGGCGAGCAGTACTTC
-	TRBV7-2	TRBJ1-4	-	CASSLFRQSEKLFF	TGTGCCAGCAGCTTATTCAGGCAGTCTGAAAAACTGTTTTTT
-	TRBV5-1	TRBJ2-1	-	CASSFGVNEQFF	TGCGCCAGCAGCTTCGGGGTCAATGAGCAGTTCTTC
-	TRBV18	TRBJ2-3	-	CASSPRMTTSTDTQYF	TGTGCCAGCTCACCTAGAATGACAACCAGCACAGATACGCAGTATTTT
-	TRBV19	TRBJ1-1	-	CASSPLRRGIRASNTEAFF	TGTGCCAGTAGCCCACTGCGGAGGGGGATTCGGGCATCGAACACTGAAGCTTTCTTT
-	TRBV7-2	TRBJ1-2	-	CASSLAPDANYGYTF	TGTGCCAGCAGCTTAGCGCCGGACGCTAACTATGGCTACACCTTC
-	TRBV29-1	TRBJ1-1	TRBD1	CSIGGTGPEAFF	TGCAGTATTGGGGGGACAGGGCCTGAAGCTTTCTTT
-	TRBV20-1	TRBJ1-5	-	CSASPGARNQPQHF	TGCAGTGCTAGTCCGGGGGCGAGGAATCAGCCCCAGCATTTT
few	TRBV4-3	TRBJ2-1	TRBD2	CASSRQAGGRGEQFF	TGCGCCAGCAGCCGTCAGGCGGGAGGGCGGGGTGAGCAGTTCTTC
-	TRBV6-1	TRBJ2-1	TRBD2	CASSEARGGEFF	TGTGCCAGCAGTGAAGCGCGGGGGGGCGAGTTCTTC